This T cell receptor beta chain was found in a study of blood T cells in healthy people across ages (dated by TCRdb to 2014 to 2015). At the level of the whole study: In model experiments, roughly one uniquely barcoded TCR beta cDNA molecule per two T cells was captured by template switching. Using deep sequencing normalized with unique cDNA molecular identifiers, the study measured how TCR beta repertoire diversity changes with age. The donors were split into four age groups: young (average 16 years), middle-aged (around 37), aged (about 62) and long-lived (approximately 80). To avoid experimental bias, donors of different ages were randomly spread across the sequencing lanes. The study analyzed two additional independent replicas of 1 million unique cDNA reads from the same blood draw for two donors, one aged 18 to 30 and one aged 80 or older.

What the study reported, not specific to this receptor: As age increased, observed TCR beta diversity per million T cells dropped in a roughly linear way, and a significant reduction was already evident by age approximately 40. The long-lived group showed more naive CD4+ T cells, fewer expanded clones and increased TCR diversity than the aged group, suggesting age selection. Bulk unsorted PBMC profiling prevented conclusive comparison of naive and antigen-experienced compartments. The percentage of naive T cells measured by flow cytometry correlated strongly with observed TCR beta diversity. Total diversity estimates from one million sequenced T cells were considered lower bounds and underestimates. Donor CMV infection status was unknown, potentially confounding age-related changes in expanded clonotypes.

Systemically healthy Caucasian individuals from Russia, approximately 39 in total and aged about 6 to 90 years, were included as donors. Roughly 11 milliliters of peripheral blood were drawn from each donor into EDTA-treated Vacutainer tubes. Ficoll-Paque density-gradient centrifugation was used to isolate PBMCs, with at least 6 million obtained per sample. Total RNA, at least 6 micrograms per sample, was extracted from PBMCs with Trizol reagent. For every donor, flow cytometry on a PBMC aliquot measured the percentage of naive CD45RAhigh/CD27high T cells. This clonotype was counted only a few times. Its specific antigen is unknown. Nothing much larger sits one base from this clone, and base qualities are not available. The junction carries 16 bases between V and J, which are trimmed by 1 base and 2 bases respectively. Including the terminal cysteine and phenylalanine, the CDR3 comprises 16 residues. Of the read, only the CDR3 DNA is kept; its 48 bases are in frame from base 1. The germline V gene sets CDR1 to SGHDT and CDR2 to YYEEEE.

The library came from 5' RACE. Sequencer: Illumina HiSeq 2500. The second PCR ran for roughly 7 to 11 cycles and used a J-beta primer mix along with a sample-barcoded 5' primer. Each TCR beta cDNA molecule received a unique molecular identifier from a template-switch 5' adaptor carrying 12 random nucleotides. Each sample yielded at least 3 million CDR3-containing paired-end reads. All of the RNA was converted into first-strand cDNA using the Mint cDNA synthesis kit, with a TRBC-specific oligonucleotide serving as the primer. After uracil-DNA glycosylase treatment, a first 18-cycle PCR used universal primers M1SS and BC2_uni_R on all cDNA. As for the original processing: For normalization, 1 million high-quality reads were randomly selected from each sample, with every read carrying a distinct molecular identifier. Reads sharing molecular identifiers were discarded rather than binned into consensus sequences. CDR3 identification, clonotype clustering and error correction used MiTCR with a Q25 quality threshold and the strictest error-elimination algorithm. A nonparametric unseen species model with Euler transformation was used to estimate lower-bound total TCR beta diversity. TCRdb ran its own pipeline on the public reads, namely fastp trimming at Q25 and MiXCR clone calling, and kept in-frame beta chains. CDR3 protein sequences are deduplicated, and each keeps its most common genes and DNA. TCRdb, not the authors, supplied the V and J calls. Within this sample are roughly 1,300,000 distinct CDR3 sequences, with almost 60% of them counted one time only. Over 6.5% of the sample belongs to the ten largest clones.

This TCR was recovered from a man aged 18 to 35 in good health. Sequencing was carried out using blood. Recombination linked TRBV5-6 to TRBJ2-7; confidence is insufficient to name the D gene. The nucleotides are TGTGCCAGCAGCTTGAGCCGCGGCAGTGACCCCTACGAGCAGTACTTC. Its protein reads: CASSLSRGSDPYEQYF.